This TCR beta chain was documented in a study of blood T cells in healthy people across ages. Losses at the gene ends were 0 bases for V and 7 bases for J; bases not matched to a gene: 4. CDR1 and CDR2 from the germline V gene are SGHRS and YFSETQ. The CDR3 length is 14 residues. This clonotype was counted only a few times. Alongside a J-beta primer mix, a sample-barcoded 5' primer served in a second PCR lasting about 7 to 12 cycles. TCRdb ran MiXCR on the 5' RACE reads and lists one entry per CDR3 protein. Here the sample spans some 750,000 distinct CDR3 sequences, about a fifth being singletons. Sequencing was carried out using blood. This TCR derives from a man aged 65 to 79 in good health. This chain joins TRBV5-1 and TRBJ2-3; 8 positions agree with TRBD1. CDR3 amino acids: CASSLGQGLNTQYF. As DNA, the CDR3 is TGCGCCAGCAGCTTGGGACAGGGGTTGAATACGCAGTATTTT.